This T cell receptor (beta chain) was observed in a study of T cell responses to AZD1222 COVID-19 vaccine (dated by TCRdb to 2020 to 2023). Regarding the research as a whole: Because spike-specific TCR depth and breadth did not differ between the two schedules, AZD1222 recipients who got a second dose at roughly 4 weeks were pooled with those who got a second dose at roughly 12 weeks. TCR sequencing was performed for roughly 250 trial participants, of whom 200 to 220 were given two doses of AZD1222 and approximately 25 were given two doses of MenACWY control vaccine. Trial participants were enrolled into age subgroups of 18-55, 56-69 and 70-plus years, which contained about 150, 27 and 61 TCR-sequenced participants, respectively.

This clone was seen a single time. Its antigen is not yet known. Per-base quality was not reported, and no clone a single base away is much larger than it. V has 4 bases trimmed and J has 1 base trimmed; junction bases matching no gene number 4. From the germline V gene (reference sequence), CDR1 is LGHDT and CDR2 is YNNKEL. The CDR3 holds 16 amino acids from the cysteine to the phenylalanine. The kept DNA is CDR3 alone, 48 bases in frame from the first base. The CDR3 regions of human TCRbeta chains were subjected to immunosequencing. In the original analysis: TCRs in the repertoires were compared against a reference library of SARS-CoV-2-specific TCRs that had been generated with the MIRA antigen-specificity platform. Breadth was defined as the fraction of unique TCRs that were SARS-CoV-2-associated, and depth was defined as the fraction of total T cells that were SARS-CoV-2-associated. Using the MIRA data, each spike-specific TCR was assigned both to the spike region to which the TCR was reactive and to a CD4 or CD8 class. Log10-transformed breadth and depth values were compared by one-way ANOVA with Sidak's multiple comparisons tests. TCRdb obtained this table from immuneACCESS and retained in-frame rearrangements with V and J assigned. These tables miss some clones; where compared with another copy, unresolved V genes account for less than half of the shortfall, and the remainder is unexplained. The DNA was the basis for D and trimming; V, J and clone size are from that table. Here the sample has some 56,000 clones; 70% to 90% occur a single time. Clones ranked in the top ten supply approximately 15% of the sample.

This specimen's time point label, per the study, means: baseline before first vaccination. Vaccinee samples were obtained from the UK trials COV001 and COV002, which included a single-blind randomized controlled phase 2/3 trial of AZD1222 (ChAdOx1 nCoV-19) in healthy adults. For TCRbeta chain sequencing, PBMC samples were collected from trial participants at day 0 and at day 28 after the second dose. Beyond this particular receptor, the publication reports: Conclusions about previously exposed vaccinees were limited because only six or seven AZD1222 recipients were SARS-CoV-2 seropositive at baseline. The vaccine-associated CD4 TCRs covered the entire spike protein, and the dominant responses fell in regions 160-218 and 743-854. Reportedly, close to half of the unique spike-specific TCRs recognized epitopes lying outside the regions that are mutated in the B.1.351 and B.1.1.7 variants. No day 14 peak-response samples were available, so repertoires were characterized only after the peak T cell response. In the small 56-69-year group, the increase in depth fell short of significance, most likely because of low power. Participants were mostly white British, with more females than males. The authors suggested clonal diversity may have been underestimated. Spike-specific TCR breadth and depth rose significantly after two AZD1222 doses compared with day 0 and with MenACWY recipients.

This material consisted of peripheral blood, taken on day 0 of AZD1222 vaccination. The source is an adult in good health. Recombination linked TRBV3-1 (or the pseudogene TRBV3-2) to TRBJ2-5, and TRBD2 matches 12 of the central bases. The CDR3 here reads CASSRRLAGVQETQYF. At the DNA level, the sequence is TGTGCCAGCAGCCGGCGACTAGCGGGGGTCCAAGAGACCCAGTACTTC.